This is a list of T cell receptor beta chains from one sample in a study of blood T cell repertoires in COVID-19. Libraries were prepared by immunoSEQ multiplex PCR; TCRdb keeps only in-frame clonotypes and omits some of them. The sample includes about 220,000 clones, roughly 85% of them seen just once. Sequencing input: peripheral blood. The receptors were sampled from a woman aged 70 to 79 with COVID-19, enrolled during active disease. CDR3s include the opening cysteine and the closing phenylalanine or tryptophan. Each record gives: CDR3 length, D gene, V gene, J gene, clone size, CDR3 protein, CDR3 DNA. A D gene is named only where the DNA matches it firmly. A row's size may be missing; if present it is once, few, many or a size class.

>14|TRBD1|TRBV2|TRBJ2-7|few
CASRRTGGSYEQYF
TGTGCCAGCAGACGGACAGGTGGTTCCTACGAGCAGTACTTC
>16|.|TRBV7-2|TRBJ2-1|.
CASSRPRGGSYNEQFF
TGTGCCAGCAGCCGCCCCCGCGGAGGCTCCTACAATGAGCAGTTCTTC
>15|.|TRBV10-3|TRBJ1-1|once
CAISESSGGATEAFF
TGTGCCATCAGTGAGTCGTCGGGAGGGGCCACTGAAGCTTTCTTT
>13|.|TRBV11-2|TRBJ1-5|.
CASGTGDNQPQHF
TGTGCCAGCGGAACAGGAGACAATCAGCCCCAGCATTTT
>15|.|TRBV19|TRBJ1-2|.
CASSPGDGTNYGYTF
TGTGCCAGTAGCCCGGGGGACGGAACTAACTATGGCTACACCTTC
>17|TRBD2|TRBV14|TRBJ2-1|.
CASSPKLGGSLYNEQFF
TGTGCCAGCAGCCCCAAATTAGGCGGGAGCCTCTACAATGAGCAGTTCTTC
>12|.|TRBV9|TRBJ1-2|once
CASSSGTFGYTF
TGTGCCAGCAGCTCCGGGACATTTGGCTACACCTTC
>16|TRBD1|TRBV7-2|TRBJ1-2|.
CASSWAGQGYTGGYTF
TGTGCCAGCAGCTGGGCAGGACAGGGTTATACGGGTGGCTACACCTTC
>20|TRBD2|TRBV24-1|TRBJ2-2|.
CATSDSGLAGYGGATGELFF
TGTGCCACCAGTGACTCGGGACTAGCGGGATACGGGGGGGCTACCGGGGAGCTGTTTTTT
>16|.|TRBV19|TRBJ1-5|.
CASSMSGTRGNQPQHF
TGTGCCAGTAGTATGTCCGGGACAAGGGGCAATCAGCCCCAGCATTTT
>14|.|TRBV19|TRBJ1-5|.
CASKGGDSNQPQHF
TGTGCCAGTAAAGGCGGTGATAGCAATCAGCCCCAGCATTTT
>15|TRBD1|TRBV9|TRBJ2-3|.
CASSVEQGGTDTQYF
TGTGCCAGCAGCGTAGAACAGGGGGGCACAGATACGCAGTATTTT
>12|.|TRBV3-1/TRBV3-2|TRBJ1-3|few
CASSQDSSTIYF
TGTGCCAGCAGCCAGGACTCCTCCACCATATATTTT
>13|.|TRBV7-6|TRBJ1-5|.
CASSFQGDQPQHF
TGTGCCAGCAGCTTTCAGGGTGACCAGCCCCAGCATTTT
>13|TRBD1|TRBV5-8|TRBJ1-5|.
CASSSDRDQPQHF
TGTGCCAGCAGTTCGGACAGGGACCAGCCCCAGCATTTT
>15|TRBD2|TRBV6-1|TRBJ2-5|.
CASSELALAGETQYF
TGTGCCAGCAGTGAACTTGCCCTAGCGGGAGAGACCCAGTACTTC
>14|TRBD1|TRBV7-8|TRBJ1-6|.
CASSPTGYNSPLHF
TGTGCCAGCAGTCCGACAGGGTATAATTCACCCCTCCACTTT
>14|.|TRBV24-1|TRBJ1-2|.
CATSDFTVSYGYTF
TGTGCCACCAGTGATTTTACAGTAAGCTATGGCTACACCTTC
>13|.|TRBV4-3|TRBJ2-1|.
CASSQIIAPPQFF
TGCGCCAGCAGCCAAATCATAGCCCCCCCCCAGTTCTTC